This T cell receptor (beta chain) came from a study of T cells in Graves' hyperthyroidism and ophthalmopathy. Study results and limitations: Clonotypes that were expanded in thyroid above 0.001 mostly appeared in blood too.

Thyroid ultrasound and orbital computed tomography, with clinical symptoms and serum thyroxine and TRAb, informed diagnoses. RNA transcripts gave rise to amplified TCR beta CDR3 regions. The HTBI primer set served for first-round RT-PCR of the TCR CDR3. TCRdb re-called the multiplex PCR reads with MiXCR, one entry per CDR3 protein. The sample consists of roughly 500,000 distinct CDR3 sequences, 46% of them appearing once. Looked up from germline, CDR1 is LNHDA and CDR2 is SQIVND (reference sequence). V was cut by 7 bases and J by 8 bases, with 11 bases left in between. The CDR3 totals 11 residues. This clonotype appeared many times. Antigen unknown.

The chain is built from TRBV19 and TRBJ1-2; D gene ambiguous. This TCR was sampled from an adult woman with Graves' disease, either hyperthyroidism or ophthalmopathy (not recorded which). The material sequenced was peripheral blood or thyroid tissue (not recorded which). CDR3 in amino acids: CASKAERGYTF. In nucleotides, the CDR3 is TGTGCCAGTAAAGCGGAGCGGGGCTACACCTTC.